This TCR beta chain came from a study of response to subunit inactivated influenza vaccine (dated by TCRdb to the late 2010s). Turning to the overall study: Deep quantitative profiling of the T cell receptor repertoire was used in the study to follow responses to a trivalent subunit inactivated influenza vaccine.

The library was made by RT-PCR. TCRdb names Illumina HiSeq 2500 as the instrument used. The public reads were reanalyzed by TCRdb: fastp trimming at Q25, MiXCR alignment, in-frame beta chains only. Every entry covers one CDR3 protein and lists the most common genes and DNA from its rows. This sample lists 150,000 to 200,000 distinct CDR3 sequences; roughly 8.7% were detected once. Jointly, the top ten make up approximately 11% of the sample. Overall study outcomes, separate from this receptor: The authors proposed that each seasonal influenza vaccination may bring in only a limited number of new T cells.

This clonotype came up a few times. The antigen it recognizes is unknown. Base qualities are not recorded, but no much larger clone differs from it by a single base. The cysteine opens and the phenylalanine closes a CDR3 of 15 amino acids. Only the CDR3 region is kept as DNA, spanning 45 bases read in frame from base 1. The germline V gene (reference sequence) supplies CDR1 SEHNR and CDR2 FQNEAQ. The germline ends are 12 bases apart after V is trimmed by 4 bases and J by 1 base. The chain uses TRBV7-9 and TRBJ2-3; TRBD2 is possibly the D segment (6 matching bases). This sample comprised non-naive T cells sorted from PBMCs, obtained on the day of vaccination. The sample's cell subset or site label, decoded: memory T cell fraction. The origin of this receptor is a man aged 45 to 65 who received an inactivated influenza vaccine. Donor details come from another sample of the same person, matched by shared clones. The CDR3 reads CASSSSGGGTDTQYF. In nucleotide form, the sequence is TGTGCCAGCAGCTCCTCGGGCGGGGGCACAGATACGCAGTATTTT.